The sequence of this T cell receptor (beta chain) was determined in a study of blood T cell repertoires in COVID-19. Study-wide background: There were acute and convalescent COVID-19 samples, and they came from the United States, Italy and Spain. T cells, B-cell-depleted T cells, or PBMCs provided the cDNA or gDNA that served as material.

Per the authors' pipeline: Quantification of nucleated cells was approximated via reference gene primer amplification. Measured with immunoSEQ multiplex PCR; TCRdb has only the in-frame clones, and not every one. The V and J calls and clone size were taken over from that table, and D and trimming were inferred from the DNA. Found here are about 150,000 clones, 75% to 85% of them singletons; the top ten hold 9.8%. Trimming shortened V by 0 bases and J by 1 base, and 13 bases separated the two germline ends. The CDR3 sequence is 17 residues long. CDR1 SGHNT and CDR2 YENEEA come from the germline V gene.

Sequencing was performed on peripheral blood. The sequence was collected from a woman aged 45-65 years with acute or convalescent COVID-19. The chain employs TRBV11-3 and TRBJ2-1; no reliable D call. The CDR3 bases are TGTGCCAGCAGCTTAGAATCTACCTACGGGTCCTACAATGAGCAGTTCTTC. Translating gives CASSLESTYGSYNEQFF.